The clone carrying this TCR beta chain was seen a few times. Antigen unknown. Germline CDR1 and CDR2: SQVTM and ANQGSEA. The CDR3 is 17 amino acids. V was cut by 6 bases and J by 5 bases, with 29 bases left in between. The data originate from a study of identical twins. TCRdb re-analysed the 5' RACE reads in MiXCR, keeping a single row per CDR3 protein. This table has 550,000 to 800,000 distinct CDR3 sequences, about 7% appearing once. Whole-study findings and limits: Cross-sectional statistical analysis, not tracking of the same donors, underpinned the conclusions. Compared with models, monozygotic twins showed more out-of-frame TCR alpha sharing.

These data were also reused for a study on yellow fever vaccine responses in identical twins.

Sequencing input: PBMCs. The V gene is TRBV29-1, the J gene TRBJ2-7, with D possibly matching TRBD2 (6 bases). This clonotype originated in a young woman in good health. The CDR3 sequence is CSVGGGDWRFPQDEQYF. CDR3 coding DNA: TGCAGCGTAGGAGGAGGGGACTGGCGATTTCCTCAGGACGAGCAGTACTTC.